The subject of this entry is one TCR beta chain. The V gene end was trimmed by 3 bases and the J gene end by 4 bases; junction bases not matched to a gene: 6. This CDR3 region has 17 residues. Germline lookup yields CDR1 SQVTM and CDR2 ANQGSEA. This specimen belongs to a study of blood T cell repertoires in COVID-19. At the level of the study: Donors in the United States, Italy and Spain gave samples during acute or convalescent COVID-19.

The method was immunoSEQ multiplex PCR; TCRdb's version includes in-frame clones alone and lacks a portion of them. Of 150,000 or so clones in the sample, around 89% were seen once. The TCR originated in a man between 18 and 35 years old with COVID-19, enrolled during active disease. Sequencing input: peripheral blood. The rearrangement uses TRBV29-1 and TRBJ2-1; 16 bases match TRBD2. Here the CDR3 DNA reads TGCAGCGTTGAGGGGACTAGCGGGAGGGCCGGGTACAATGAGCAGTTCTTC. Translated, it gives CSVEGTSGRAGYNEQFF.